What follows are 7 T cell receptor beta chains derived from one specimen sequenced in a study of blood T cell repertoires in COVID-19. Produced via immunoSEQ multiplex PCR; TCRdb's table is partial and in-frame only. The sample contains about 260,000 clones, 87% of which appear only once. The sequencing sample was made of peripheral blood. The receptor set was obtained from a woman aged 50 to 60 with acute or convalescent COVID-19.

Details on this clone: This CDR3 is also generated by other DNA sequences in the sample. The CDR3 nucleotides are TGTGCCAGCAGTTACTCCGGGACAGGGGAATACGAGCAGTACTTC. Protein product: CASSYSGTGEYEQYF. The rearrangement links TRBV6-5 to TRBJ2-7, with 10 nucleotides matching TRBD1. CDR1 and CDR2 (germline): MNHEY, SVGAGI. V gave up 0 bases and J gave up 4 bases; unmatched junction bases: 3. The CDR3 is made up of 15 amino acids.

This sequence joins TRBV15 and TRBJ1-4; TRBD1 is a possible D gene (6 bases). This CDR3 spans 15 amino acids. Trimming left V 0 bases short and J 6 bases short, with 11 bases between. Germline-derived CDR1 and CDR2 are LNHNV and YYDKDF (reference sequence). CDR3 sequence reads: CATSRDRGWDEKLFF. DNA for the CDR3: TGTGCCACCAGCAGAGACAGGGGATGGGATGAAAAACTGTTTTTT.

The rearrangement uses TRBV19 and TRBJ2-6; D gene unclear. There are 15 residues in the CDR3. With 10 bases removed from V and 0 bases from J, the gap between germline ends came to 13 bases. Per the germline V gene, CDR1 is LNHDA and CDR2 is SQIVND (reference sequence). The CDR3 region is CAISPASSGANVLTF. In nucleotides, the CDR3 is TGTGCCATATCGCCCGCTAGCTCTGGGGCCAACGTCCTGACTTTC.

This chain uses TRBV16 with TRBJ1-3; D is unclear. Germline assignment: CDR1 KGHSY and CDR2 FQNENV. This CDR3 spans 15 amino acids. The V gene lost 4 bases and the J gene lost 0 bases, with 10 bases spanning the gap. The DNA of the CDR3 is TGTGCCAGCAGCCCTCAGACTCACTCTGGAAACACCATATATTTT. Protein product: CASSPQTHSGNTIYF.

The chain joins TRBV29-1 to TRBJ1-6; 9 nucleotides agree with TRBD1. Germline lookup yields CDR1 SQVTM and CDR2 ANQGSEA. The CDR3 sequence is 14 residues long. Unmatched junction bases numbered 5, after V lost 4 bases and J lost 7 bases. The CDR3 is CSVATDRGNSPLHF. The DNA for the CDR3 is TGCAGCGTTGCCACAGACAGGGGGAATTCACCCCTCCACTTT. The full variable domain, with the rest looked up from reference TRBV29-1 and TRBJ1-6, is SAVISQKPSRDICQRGTSLTIQCQVDSQVTMMFWYRQQPGQSLTLIATANQGSEATYESGFVIDKFPISRPNLTFSTLTVSNMSPEDSSIYLCSVATDRGNSPLHFGNGTRLTVT.

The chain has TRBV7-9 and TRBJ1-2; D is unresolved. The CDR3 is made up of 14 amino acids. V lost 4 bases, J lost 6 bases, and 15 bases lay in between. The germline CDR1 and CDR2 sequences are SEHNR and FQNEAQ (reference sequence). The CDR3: CASSSKERTDGYTF. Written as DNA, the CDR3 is TGTGCCAGCAGCTCCAAAGAAAGAACAGATGGCTACACCTTC. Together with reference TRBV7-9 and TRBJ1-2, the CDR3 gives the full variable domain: DTGVSQNPRHKITKRGQNVTFRCDPISEHNRLYWYRQTLGQGPEFLTYFQNEAQLEKSRLLSDRFSAERPKGSFSTLEIQRTEQGDSAMYLCASSSKERTDGYTFGSGTRLTVV.

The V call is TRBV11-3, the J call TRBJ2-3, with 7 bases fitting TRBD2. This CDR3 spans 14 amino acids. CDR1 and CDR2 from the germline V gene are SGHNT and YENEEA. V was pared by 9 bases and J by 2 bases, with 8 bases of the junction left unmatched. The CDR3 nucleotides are TGTGCCAGTCGTTTTGGGGGGGACACAGATACGCAGTATTTT. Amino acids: CASRFGGDTDTQYF.